The 22 T cell receptor beta chains listed next were all sequenced from one sample in a study of CD8+CD57+ T cells in acquired aplastic anemia. Individuals selected for sequencing had exhibited CD8+CD57+ cell expansion on flow cytometry. Researchers used genomic DNA as the template to profile TCR beta VDJ and CDR3. A single record per CDR3 protein comes from TCRdb applying MiXCR to the reads. This table holds under 250,000 distinct CDR3 sequences, around 43% found once. The specimen sequenced was sorted CD4+, CD8+, or CD8+CD57+ T cells (not recorded which) from PBMCs. Receptors were obtained from a human donor with aplastic anemia.

This clonotype was counted ten times or more. The chain recombines TRBV6-4 with TRBJ1-1; D unresolved. V was cut by 3 bases and J by 1 base, with 6 bases left in between. Germline-derived CDR1 and CDR2 are MRHNA and SNTAGT. The CDR3 totals 13 residues. DNA of the CDR3: TGTGCCAGCAGTGATGGGGAGAACACTGAAGCTTTCTTT. This encodes CASSDGENTEAFF.

This clonotype was detected a few times. Just one base apart from a much larger clone, this may be a read error. This chain joins TRBV9 and TRBJ2-7; a weak D match, TRBD1 (6 bases). Germline lookup yields CDR1 SGDLS and CDR2 YYNGEE. Trimming took off 2 bases at V and 5 bases at J, with 17 bases between the two ends. The CDR3 contains 15 residues. The CDR3 loop reads CASSVDQGRPHEQYF. DNA for the CDR3: TGTGCCAGCAGCGTGGATCAGGGGCGGCCCCACGAGCAGTACTTC.

The rearrangement joins TRBV2 to TRBJ1-1; D gene ambiguous. V lost 7 bases, J lost 0 bases, and 12 bases lay in between. From germline, CDR1 is SNHLY and CDR2 FYNNEI. CDR3 size: 14 residues. The CDR3 region is CASKAAVMNTEAFF. Here the CDR3 DNA reads TGTGCCAGCAAGGCTGCCGTAATGAACACTGAAGCTTTCTTT.

To note about this clonotype: Germline and junction disagree at one end, which may indicate a read error. This chain joins TRBV7-7 and TRBJ2-5; D is unresolved. This CDR3 spans 11 amino acids. Looked up from germline, CDR1 is SSHAT and CDR2 is FNYEAQ (reference sequence). The CDR3 loop reads CASIPGETQYF. CDR3 sequence (DNA): TGTGCTAGCATCCCTGGTGAGACCCAGTACTTC.

This sequence joins TRBV6-5 and TRBJ2-1; D may be TRBD1 (6 bases). V was shortened by 10 bases and J by 5 bases, with 15 bases between the two germline ends. In germline, CDR1 is MNHEY, CDR2 SVGAGI. The CDR3 is made up of 13 amino acids. CDR3 residues: CAIRSDRNNEQFF. Here the CDR3 DNA reads TGTGCCATCAGATCGGACAGAAACAATGAGCAGTTCTTC.

The chain uses TRBV19 and TRBJ1-1; D possibly corresponds to TRBD1 (5 bases). The germline CDR1 and CDR2 sequences are LNHDA and SQIVND (reference sequence). This CDR3 has 13 residues. The V end was cut by 7 bases, the J end by 1 base, with 10 bases between. Here the CDR3 DNA reads TGTGCCAGTACTCAGGGATCGAACACTGAAGCTTTCTTT. As protein: CASTQGSNTEAFF.

This clonotype was seen many times. The chain combines TRBV29-1 with TRBJ2-3; 9 bases are a match to TRBD1. Germline values: CDR1 SQVTM, CDR2 ANQGSEA. V was clipped by 7 bases and J by 4 bases; unmatched bases: 6. The CDR3 contains 13 residues. The CDR3 protein is CSATDRGPDTQYF. The CDR3 DNA follows: TGCAGCGCTACGGACAGGGGACCAGATACGCAGTATTTT.

The table lists this clonotype with a count of one. This chain uses TRBV20-1 with TRBJ1-6; D unresolved. Germline V lookup: CDR1 DFQATT, CDR2 SNEGSKA (reference sequence). This CDR3 is 14 amino acids long. Trimming took 0 bases from V and 3 from J, leaving 6 bases between them. For the CDR3, the DNA is TGCAGTGCTAGAGATCCGGGCTATAATTCACCCCTCCACTTT. Translated, it gives CSARDPGYNSPLHF.

The CDR3, as DNA: TGTGCCAGCGCACCTGGCGACTCTAGCACAGATACGCAGTATTTT. As protein: CASAPGDSSTDTQYF. J is TRBJ2-3 and V is TRBV7-3, with D uncertain. Trimming left V 8 bases short and J 0 bases short, with 15 bases between. Per germline, CDR1 SGHTA and CDR2 FQGTGA. The CDR3 extends over 15 amino acids.

This clonotype was picked up many times. The chain links TRBV20-1 to TRBJ1-1; D not certain. V was pared by 5 bases and J by 0 bases, with 22 bases between. The CDR3 has 17 residues. Germline-derived CDR1 and CDR2 are DFQATT and SNEGSKA (reference sequence). The CDR3 protein is CSAGPVGRLAMNTEAFF. The CDR3 DNA is TGCAGTGCTGGCCCTGTGGGGAGGCTCGCAATGAACACTGAAGCTTTCTTT.

The chain uses TRBV19 and TRBJ2-2; D is tentatively TRBD1 or TRBD2 (5 bases each). The CDR3 contains 14 residues. CDR1 is LNHDA and CDR2 is SQIVND in the germline V gene (reference sequence). The V end lost 6 bases, the J end lost 1 base, and 9 bases lay between the germline ends. This chain's CDR3 is CASRGAGNTGELFF. Here the CDR3 DNA reads TGTGCCAGTAGAGGGGCGGGGAACACCGGGGAGCTGTTTTTT. Complete variable domain (other parts from reference TRBV19 and TRBJ2-2): DGGITQSPKYLFRKEGQNVTLSCEQNLNHDAMYWYRQDPGQGLRLIYYSQIVNDFQKGDIAEGYSVSREKKESFPLTVTSAQKNPTAFYLCASRGAGNTGELFFGEGSRLTVL.

The V call is TRBV30, the J call TRBJ1-1; no definite D call. CDR3 length equals 11 residues. Trimming left V 7 bases short and J 11 bases short, with 17 bases between. The germline CDR1 and CDR2 sequences are GTSNPN and SVGIG (reference sequence). This chain's CDR3 is CALTLQGGAFF. The CDR3 DNA is TGTGCCTTGACCCTACAAGGAGGGGCTTTCTTT. The whole variable domain, filled in from reference TRBV30 and TRBJ1-1, reads SQTIHQWPATLVQPVGSPLSLECTVEGTSNPNLYWYRQAAGRGLQLLFYSVGIGQISSEVPQNLSASRPQDRQFILSSKKLLLSDSGFYLCALTLQGGAFFGQGTRLTVV.

The rearrangement joins TRBV6-5 to TRBJ1-2; 8 bases agree with TRBD1. This CDR3 comprises 16 residues. Germline V CDR1 and CDR2: MNHEY, SVGAGI. Trimming removed 6 bases from V and 0 bases from J; junction bases left unmatched: 9. CDR3 in DNA: TGTGCCAGCAGCCACAGGGGGAGAAGGGCTAACTATGGCTACACCTTC. Translation gives CASSHRGRRANYGYTF.

The CDR3 loop reads CANTPVPPWMEGGGEQYF. DNA of the CDR3: TGTGCCAACACCCCGGTGCCCCCCTGGATGGAGGGGGGCGGCGAGCAGTACTTC. J is TRBJ2-7 and V is TRBV10-3; D tentatively reads TRBD1 or TRBD2 (6 bases each). The germline CDR1 and CDR2 sequences are ENHRY and SYGVKD. This CDR3 region has 18 residues. The V gene lost 10 bases and the J gene lost 6 bases, with 34 bases spanning the gap.

This clonotype has ten or more counts. The genes are TRBV9 and TRBJ2-3; 7 bases agree with TRBD2. The CDR3 totals 16 residues. Germline V CDR1 and CDR2: SGDLS, YYNGEE. J was trimmed by 6 bases and V by 0 bases; bases with no gene match: 10. In DNA form, the CDR3 reads TGTGCCAGCAGCGTAGGAGGCGGCGGGGGTCACGATACGCAGTATTTT. It specifies CASSVGGGGGHDTQYF. Filled out from reference TRBV9 and TRBJ2-3, the complete variable domain reads DSGVTQTPKHLITATGQRVTLRCSPRSGDLSVYWYQQSLDQGLQFLIQYYNGEERAKGNILERFSAQQFPDLHSELNLSSLELGDSALYFCASSVGGGGGHDTQYFGPGTRLTVL.

This chain joins TRBV7-2 and TRBJ2-1; D gene uncertain. The CDR3 extends over 15 amino acids. Germline loops: CDR1 SGHTA, CDR2 FQGNSA. V was trimmed by 2 bases and J by 8 bases, leaving 16 bases between them. The chain's CDR3 is CASSLSFGSLDEQFF. In DNA, the CDR3 is TGTGCCAGCAGCTTATCTTTCGGGTCTCTCGATGAGCAGTTCTTC.

The chain joins TRBV4-3 to TRBJ2-3; TRBD2 agrees at 9 bases. Trimming at V came to 1 base and at J to 4 bases, leaving 12 bases not matched to a gene. The CDR3 length is 18 residues. Per the germline V gene, CDR1 is LGHNA and CDR2 is YSLEER. The DNA for the CDR3 is TGCGCCAGCAGCCAAGGTCCCTCGGCGGGGGGGCGGGCAGATACGCAGTATTTT. It encodes CASSQGPSAGGRADTQYF.

At least ten counts were recorded for this clonotype. This chain joins TRBV20-1 and TRBJ2-7; 16 bases align to TRBD2. The CDR3 is made up of 19 amino acids. The V gene's germline CDR1 is DFQATT and CDR2 SNEGSKA (reference sequence). The ends lost 4 bases at V and 2 bases at J; junction bases unmatched: 14. CDR3 bases: TGCAGTGCTACTGACTACACCGGGACTAGCGGGAGGGCAACCTACGAGCAGTACTTC. Its translation: CSATDYTGTSGRATYEQYF.

The J gene is TRBJ2-7, the V gene TRBV5-5; the D gene is possibly TRBD2 (7 bases). The V and J ends lost 0 bases and 2 bases respectively, with 15 bases between them. Germline CDR1 SGHKS, CDR2 YYEKEE (reference sequence). The CDR3 extends over 16 amino acids. CDR3 sequence reads: CASSLGAGAGAYEQYF. Here the CDR3 DNA reads TGTGCCAGCAGCTTGGGGGCGGGGGCGGGAGCCTACGAGCAGTACTTC.

The V and J genes are TRBV15 and TRBJ1-3, with TRBD1 matching over 7 bases. Per germline, CDR1 LNHNV and CDR2 YYDKDF (reference sequence). V lost 5 bases and J lost 0; bases outside the gene matches: 1. The CDR3 sequence is 14 residues long. The CDR3 reads CATSGTDSGNTIYF. CDR3 DNA: TGTGCCACCAGCGGGACAGACTCTGGAAACACCATATATTTT.

This clonotype was seen a few times. The genes are TRBV6-5 and TRBJ1-4, with TRBD1 as a possible D gene (5 bases). The CDR3 extends over 15 amino acids. Germline V lookup: CDR1 MNHEY, CDR2 SVGAGI. Trimming stripped 5 bases from V and 6 bases from J, with 16 bases between. The DNA for the CDR3 is TGTGCCAGCAGTATAGGGGCCGGCAGGGATGAAAAACTGTTTTTT. This encodes CASSIGAGRDEKLFF.

This chain uses TRBV15 with TRBJ2-7; 8 bases line up with TRBD1. CDR1 and CDR2 (germline): LNHNV, YYDKDF (reference sequence). The CDR3 consists of 14 residues. V was pared by 6 bases and J by 1 base, with 5 bases of the junction left unmatched. Here the CDR3 DNA reads TGTGCCACCAGTAGACAGGGGAAATCCTACGAGCAGTACTTC. This gives the protein CATSRQGKSYEQYF.